This entry describes one TCR beta chain. The sample belongs to a study of blood T cell repertoires in COVID-19. Study as a whole: From the United States, Italy and Spain came samples of acute and convalescent COVID-19. Sources were T cells, B-cell-depleted T cells, or PBMCs; the material itself was cDNA or gDNA.

As originally analysed: Amplifying reference gene primers gave estimates of nucleated cell counts. Sequencing used immunoSEQ multiplex PCR; TCRdb keeps in-frame clones, though not all of them. V, J and clone size derive from that table, while D and trimming were established from the DNA sequence. Here the sample spans about 300,000 clones, 80% to 90% being singletons. This CDR3 has 16 amino acids. The junction had 1 base not matched to a gene; V was cut back by 1 base and J by 0 bases. CDR1 and CDR2 from the germline V gene are SGHVS and FNYEAQ. This clonotype originated in a woman between 50 and 59 years old with acute or convalescent COVID-19. Material: peripheral blood. The rearrangement links TRBV7-6 to TRBJ2-5; TRBD2 matches at 11 bases. The CDR3 region is CASSLGLAGNQETQYF. CDR3 nucleotide sequence: TGTGCCAGCAGCTTAGGACTAGCGGGGAACCAAGAGACCCAGTACTTC.